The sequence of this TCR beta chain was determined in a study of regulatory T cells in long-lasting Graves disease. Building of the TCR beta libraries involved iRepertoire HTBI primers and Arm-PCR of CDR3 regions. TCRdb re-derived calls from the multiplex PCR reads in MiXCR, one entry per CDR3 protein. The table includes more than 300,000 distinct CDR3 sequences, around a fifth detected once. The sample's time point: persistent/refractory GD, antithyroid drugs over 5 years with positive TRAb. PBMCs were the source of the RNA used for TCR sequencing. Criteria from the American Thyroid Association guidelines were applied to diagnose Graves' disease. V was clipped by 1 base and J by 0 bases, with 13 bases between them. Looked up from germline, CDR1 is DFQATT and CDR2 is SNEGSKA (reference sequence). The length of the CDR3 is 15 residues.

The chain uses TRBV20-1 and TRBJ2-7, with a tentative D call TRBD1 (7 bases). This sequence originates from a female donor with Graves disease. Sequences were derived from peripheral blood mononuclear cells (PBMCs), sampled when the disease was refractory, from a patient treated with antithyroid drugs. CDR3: CSARGQGGASYEQYF. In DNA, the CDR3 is TGCAGTGCTAGAGGACAGGGAGGAGCCTCCTACGAGCAGTACTTC.